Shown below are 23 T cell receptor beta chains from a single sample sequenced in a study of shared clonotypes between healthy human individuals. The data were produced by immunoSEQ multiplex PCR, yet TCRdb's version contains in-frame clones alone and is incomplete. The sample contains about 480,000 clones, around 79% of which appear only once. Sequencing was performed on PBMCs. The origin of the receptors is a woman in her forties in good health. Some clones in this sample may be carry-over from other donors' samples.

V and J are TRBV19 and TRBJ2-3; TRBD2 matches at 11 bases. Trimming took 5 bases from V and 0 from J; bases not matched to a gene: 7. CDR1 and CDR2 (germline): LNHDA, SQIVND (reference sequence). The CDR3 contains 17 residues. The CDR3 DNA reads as TGTGCCAGTAGTCTACGGACTAGCGGGCTAAGCACAGATACGCAGTATTTT. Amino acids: CASSLRTSGLSTDTQYF.

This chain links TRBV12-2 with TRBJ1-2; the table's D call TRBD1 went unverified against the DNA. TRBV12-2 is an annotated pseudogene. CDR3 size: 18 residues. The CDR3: CASRLAGVRGREHYGYTF. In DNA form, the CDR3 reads TGTGCAAGTCGCTTAGCTGGGGTTAGGGGGCGCGAACACTATGGCTACACCTTC.

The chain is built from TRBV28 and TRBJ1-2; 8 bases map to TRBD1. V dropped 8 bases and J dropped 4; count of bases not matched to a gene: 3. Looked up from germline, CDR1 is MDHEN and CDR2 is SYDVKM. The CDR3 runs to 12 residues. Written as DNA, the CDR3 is TGTGCCAGCCTACAGGGGGTCTATGGCTACACCTTC. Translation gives CASLQGVYGYTF.

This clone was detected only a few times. The CDR3 DNA follows: TGCGCCAGCAGCCAAGTTTGGGGGGCGCGGGGTGGTGAAAAACTGTTTTTT. This encodes CASSQVWGARGGEKLFF. The chain recombines TRBV4-1 with TRBJ1-4; perhaps TRBD1 as D (6 bases). Germline V gives CDR1 MGHRA, CDR2 YSYEKL. The CDR3 extends over 17 amino acids. V was pared by 1 base and J by 7 bases, with 19 bases between.

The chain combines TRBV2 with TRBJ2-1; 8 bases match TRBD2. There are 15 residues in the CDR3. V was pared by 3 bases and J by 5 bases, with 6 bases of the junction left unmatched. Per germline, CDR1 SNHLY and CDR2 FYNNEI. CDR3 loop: CASSDRAGGHNEQFF. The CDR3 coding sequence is TGTGCCAGCAGTGATAGGGCGGGAGGTCACAATGAGCAGTTCTTC. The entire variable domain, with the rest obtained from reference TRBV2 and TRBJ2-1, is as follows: EPEVTQTPSHQVTQMGQEVILRCVPISNHLYFYWYRQILGQKVEFLVSFYNNEISEKSEIFDDQFSVERPDGSNFTLKIRSTKLEDSAMYFCASSDRAGGHNEQFFGPGTRLTVL.

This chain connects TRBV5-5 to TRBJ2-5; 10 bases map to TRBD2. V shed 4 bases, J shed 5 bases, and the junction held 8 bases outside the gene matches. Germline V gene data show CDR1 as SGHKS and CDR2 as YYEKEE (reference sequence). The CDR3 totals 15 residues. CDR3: CASSIRLAGIETQYF. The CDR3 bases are TGTGCCAGCAGCATCCGACTAGCGGGTATTGAGACCCAGTACTTC.

Written as DNA, the CDR3 is TGTGCCTGGAATCAATTGGGCGGGAGCTCCTACAATGAGCAGTTCTTC. Amino acids: CAWNQLGGSSYNEQFF. The rearrangement links TRBV30 to TRBJ2-1; TRBD2 matches 7 bases. CDR1 is GTSNPN, CDR2 SVGIG, per germline (reference sequence). The CDR3 covers 16 residues. J gave up 0 bases and V 4 bases, and 9 bases lay outside the gene matches.

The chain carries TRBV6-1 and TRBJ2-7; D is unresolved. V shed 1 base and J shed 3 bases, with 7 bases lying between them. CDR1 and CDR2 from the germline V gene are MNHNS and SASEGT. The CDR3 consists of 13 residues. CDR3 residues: CASSEGQNYEQYF. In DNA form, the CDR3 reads TGTGCCAGCAGTGAAGGCCAGAACTACGAGCAGTACTTC.

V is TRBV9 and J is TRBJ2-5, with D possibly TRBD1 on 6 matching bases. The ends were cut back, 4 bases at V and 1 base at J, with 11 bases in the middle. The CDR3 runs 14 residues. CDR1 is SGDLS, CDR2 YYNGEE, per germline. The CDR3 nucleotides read TGTGCCAGCAGCCCAGGGGTGGCCCAAGAGACCCAGTACTTC. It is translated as CASSPGVAQETQYF. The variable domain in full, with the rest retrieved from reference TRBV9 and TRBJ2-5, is DSGVTQTPKHLITATGQRVTLRCSPRSGDLSVYWYQQSLDQGLQFLIQYYNGEERAKGNILERFSAQQFPDLHSELNLSSLELGDSALYFCASSPGVAQETQYFGPGTRLLVL.

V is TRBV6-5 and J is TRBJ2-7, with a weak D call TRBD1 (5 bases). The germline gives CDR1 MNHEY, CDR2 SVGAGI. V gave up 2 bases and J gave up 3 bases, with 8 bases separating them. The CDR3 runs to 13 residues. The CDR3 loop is CASSYGRVYEQYF. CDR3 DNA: TGTGCCAGCAGTTACGGCAGGGTCTACGAGCAGTACTTC.

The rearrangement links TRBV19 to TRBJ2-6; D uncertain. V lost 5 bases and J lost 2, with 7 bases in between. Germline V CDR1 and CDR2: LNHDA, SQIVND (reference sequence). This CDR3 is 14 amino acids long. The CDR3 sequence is CASSPLAGANVLTF. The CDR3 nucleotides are TGTGCCAGTAGTCCGTTGGCTGGGGCCAACGTCCTGACTTTC.

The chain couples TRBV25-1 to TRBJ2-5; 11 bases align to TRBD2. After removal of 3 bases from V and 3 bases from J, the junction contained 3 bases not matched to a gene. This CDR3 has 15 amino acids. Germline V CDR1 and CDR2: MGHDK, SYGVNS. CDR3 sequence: CASSDGLAGEETQYF. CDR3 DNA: TGTGCCAGCAGTGACGGACTAGCGGGTGAAGAGACCCAGTACTTC.

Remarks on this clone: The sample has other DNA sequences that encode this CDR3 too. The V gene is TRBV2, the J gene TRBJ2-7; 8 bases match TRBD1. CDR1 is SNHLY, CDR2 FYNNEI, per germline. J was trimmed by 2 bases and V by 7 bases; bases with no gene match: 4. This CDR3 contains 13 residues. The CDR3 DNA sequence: TGTGCCAGCACCGGGACAGGAACCTACGAGCAGTACTTC. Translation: CASTGTGTYEQYF.

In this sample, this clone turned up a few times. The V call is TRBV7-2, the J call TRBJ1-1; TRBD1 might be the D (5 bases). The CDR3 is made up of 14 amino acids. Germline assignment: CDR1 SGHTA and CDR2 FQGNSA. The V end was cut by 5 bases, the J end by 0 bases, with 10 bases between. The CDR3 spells CASSPGVLNTEAFF. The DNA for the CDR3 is TGTGCCAGCAGCCCGGGGGTTCTGAACACTGAAGCTTTCTTT.

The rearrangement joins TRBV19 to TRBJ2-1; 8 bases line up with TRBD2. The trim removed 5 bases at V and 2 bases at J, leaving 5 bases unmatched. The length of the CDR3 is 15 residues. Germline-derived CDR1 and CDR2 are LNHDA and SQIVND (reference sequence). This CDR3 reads CASSPGTSAYNEQFF. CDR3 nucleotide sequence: TGTGCCAGTAGTCCCGGGACTAGTGCCTACAATGAGCAGTTCTTC.

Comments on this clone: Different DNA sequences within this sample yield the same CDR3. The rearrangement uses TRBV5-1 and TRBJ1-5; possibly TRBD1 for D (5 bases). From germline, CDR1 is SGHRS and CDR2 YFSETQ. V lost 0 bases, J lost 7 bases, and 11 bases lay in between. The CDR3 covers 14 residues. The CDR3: CASSLVGEGQPQHF. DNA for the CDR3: TGCGCCAGCAGCTTGGTGGGGGAAGGGCAGCCCCAGCATTTT.

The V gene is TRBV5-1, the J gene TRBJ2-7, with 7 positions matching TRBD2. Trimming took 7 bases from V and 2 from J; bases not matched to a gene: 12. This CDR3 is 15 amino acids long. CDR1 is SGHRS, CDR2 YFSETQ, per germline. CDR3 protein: CASGLGGTPTYEQYF. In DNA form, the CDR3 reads TGCGCCAGCGGGCTCGGGGGGACCCCTACCTACGAGCAGTACTTC.

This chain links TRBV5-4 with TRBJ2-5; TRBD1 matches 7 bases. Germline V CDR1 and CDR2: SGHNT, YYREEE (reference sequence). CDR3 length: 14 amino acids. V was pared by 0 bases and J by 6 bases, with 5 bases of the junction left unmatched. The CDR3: CASSLAQGFQTQYF. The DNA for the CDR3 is TGTGCCAGCAGCTTGGCACAGGGGTTTCAGACCCAGTACTTC.

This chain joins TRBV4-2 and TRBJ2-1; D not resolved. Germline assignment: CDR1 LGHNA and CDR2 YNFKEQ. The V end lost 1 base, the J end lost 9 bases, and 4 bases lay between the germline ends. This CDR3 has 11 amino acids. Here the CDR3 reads CASSQGGEQFF. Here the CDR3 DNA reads TGTGCCAGCAGCCAAGGCGGTGAGCAGTTCTTC.

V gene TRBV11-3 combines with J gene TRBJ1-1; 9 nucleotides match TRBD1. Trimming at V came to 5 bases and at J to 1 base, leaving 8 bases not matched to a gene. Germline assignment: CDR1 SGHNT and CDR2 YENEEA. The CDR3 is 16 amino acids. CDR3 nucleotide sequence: TGTGCCAGCAGCAAGGGACAGGGCTATAGGAACACTGAAGCTTTCTTT. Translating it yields CASSKGQGYRNTEAFF.

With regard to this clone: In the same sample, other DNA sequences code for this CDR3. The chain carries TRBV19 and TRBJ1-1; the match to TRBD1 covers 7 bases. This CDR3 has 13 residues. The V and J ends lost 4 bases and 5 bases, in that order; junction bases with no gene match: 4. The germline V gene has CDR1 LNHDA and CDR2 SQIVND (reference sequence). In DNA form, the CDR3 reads TGTGCCAGTAGTACCACAGGGGATACTGAAGCTTTCTTT. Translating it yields CASSTTGDTEAFF.

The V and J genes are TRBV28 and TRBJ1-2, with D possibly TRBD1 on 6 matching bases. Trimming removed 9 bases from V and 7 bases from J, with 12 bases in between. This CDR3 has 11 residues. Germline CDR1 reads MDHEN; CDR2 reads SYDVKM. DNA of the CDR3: TGTGCCAGTACAGGGTTGGGTGGCTACACCTTC. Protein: CASTGLGGYTF.

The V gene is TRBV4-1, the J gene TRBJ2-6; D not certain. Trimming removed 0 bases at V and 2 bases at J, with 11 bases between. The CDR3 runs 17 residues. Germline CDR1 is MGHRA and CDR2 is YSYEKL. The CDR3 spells CASSQDPRNAGANVLTF. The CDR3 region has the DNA TGCGCCAGCAGCCAAGATCCCAGGAACGCTGGGGCCAACGTCCTGACTTTC.